These 21 T cell receptor beta chains came from one sample sequenced in a study of monozygotic twins with inflammatory bowel disease. TCRdb re-called the 5' RACE reads; every CDR3 protein appears as one record, without DNA. In total, the table holds more than 120,000 distinct CDR3 sequences. The sequenced sample was blood. These receptors all come from a human donor with ulcerative colitis or Crohn's disease, or a healthy co-twin of an affected twin (not recorded which).

The chain joins TRBV10-3 to TRBJ1-5; TCRdb calls TRBD1, which cannot be checked without DNA. The CDR3 loop spans 13 amino acids. Germline assignment: CDR1 ENHRY and CDR2 SYGVKD. The CDR3 sequence: CANGRVSNQPQHF.

The rearrangement joins TRBV7-9 to TRBJ2-3. Germline V CDR1 and CDR2: SEHNR, FQNEAQ (reference sequence). CDR3 size: 13 residues. CDR3 residues: CASSPRSEDTQYF.

CDR3 region: CSAPGLLGTEAFF. V gene TRBV20-1 combines with J gene TRBJ1-1. CDR1 is DFQATT, CDR2 SNEGSKA, per germline (reference sequence). The CDR3 is 13 amino acids.

V gene TRBV28 combines with J gene TRBJ2-5. The V gene's germline CDR1 is MDHEN and CDR2 SYDVKM. CDR3 length equals 12 residues. The CDR3 protein is CASSFYGETQYF.

CDR3 region: CSVDTGMNTEAFF. This chain connects TRBV29-1 to TRBJ1-1; TCRdb returns TRBD1, unconfirmable since there is no DNA. The CDR3 totals 13 residues. Germline CDR1 reads SQVTM; CDR2 reads ANQGSEA.

The rearrangement joins TRBV2 to TRBJ2-1; no DNA is available, so the TRBD2 call from TCRdb remains unchecked. Germline values: CDR1 SNHLY, CDR2 FYNNEI. This CDR3 has 15 residues. The CDR3 region is CASSVGGGAYNEQFF.

The V gene is TRBV6-1, the J gene TRBJ1-6. This CDR3 is built from 17 residues. Germline V gives CDR1 MNHNS, CDR2 SASEGT. The CDR3 here is CASSTPQRTTRRSPLHF.

The chain joins TRBV12-3 or TRBV12-4 to TRBJ1-1; the TCRdb call, TRBD1, lacks DNA for checking. The CDR3 has 13 residues. CDR3 loop: CASNPGGGAEAFF.

This rearrangement joins TRBV20-1 to TRBJ2-7; TCRdb designates TRBD1, a call that cannot be tested without DNA. This CDR3 is built from 13 residues. CDR1 and CDR2 from the germline V gene are DFQATT and SNEGSKA (reference sequence). The CDR3 here is CSASKDRGYEQYF.

This rearrangement joins TRBV7-2 to TRBJ2-3; lacking DNA, the TRBD2 call made by TCRdb goes unchecked. The germline CDR1 and CDR2 sequences are SGHTA and FQGNSA. The CDR3 covers 17 residues. The CDR3 is CASSLDVAGGSTDTQYF.

This rearrangement joins TRBV7-2 to TRBJ2-1. The CDR3 is 16 residues long. Germline V gene lookup returns CDR1 SGHTA and CDR2 FQGNSA. This CDR3 reads CASSSARGAAYNEQFF.

V usage is TRBV18 and J usage is TRBJ1-1. Germline V CDR1 and CDR2: KGHSH, LQKENI. The CDR3 totals 13 residues. CDR3: CASSRQGGAEAFF.

The V and J genes are TRBV12-3 or TRBV12-4 and TRBJ1-1; no DNA is available, so the TRBD1 call from TCRdb remains unchecked. There are 12 residues in the CDR3. The CDR3: CASRKGDYEAFF.

The V call is TRBV5-1, the J call TRBJ2-6. The CDR3 spans 15 residues. Germline CDR1 SGHRS, CDR2 YFSETQ. The CDR3 sequence is CASSLDSSGANVLTF.

This chain joins TRBV6-2 or TRBV6-3 and TRBJ2-4; with no DNA, the TCRdb D assignment of TRBD2 cannot be verified. The CDR3 is 15 amino acids. The germline V gene encodes CDR1 MNHEY and CDR2 SVGEGT. CDR3 amino acids: CASRSRLGVENIQYF.

This chain links TRBV19 with TRBJ2-1; there is no DNA to check the TCRdb D call of TRBD2. Germline CDR1 is LNHDA and CDR2 is SQIVND (reference sequence). The CDR3 covers 14 residues. The CDR3 protein is CASSISGELNEQFF. The complete variable domain, with remaining parts taken from reference TRBV19 and TRBJ2-1, reads DGGITQSPKYLFRKEGQNVTLSCEQNLNHDAMYWYRQDPGQGLRLIYYSQIVNDFQKGDIAEGYSVSREKKESFPLTVTSAQKNPTAFYLCASSISGELNEQFFGPGTRLTVL.

The CDR3 protein is CASSLGSDTDTQYF. This chain joins TRBV5-4 and TRBJ2-3. This CDR3 is 14 amino acids long. Germline CDR1 and CDR2: SGHNT and YYREEE (reference sequence).

The genes are TRBV6-1 and TRBJ2-7; TCRdb proposes TRBD1, but this gene call is untestable without DNA. The V gene's germline CDR1 is MNHNS and CDR2 SASEGT. This CDR3 comprises 15 residues. The CDR3 loop is CASSPAGTGDYEQYF.

The chain is built from TRBV7-9 and TRBJ2-1; TCRdb designates TRBD1, a call that cannot be tested without DNA. The germline CDR1 and CDR2 sequences are SEHNR and FQNEAQ (reference sequence). This CDR3 region has 12 residues. CDR3: CASSLGPLEQFF.

The chain is built from TRBV7-2 and TRBJ2-7; TCRdb's assignment of TRBD2 cannot be checked, as there is no DNA. CDR3 size: 19 residues. The V gene's germline CDR1 is SGHTA and CDR2 FQGNSA. The CDR3 here is CASSLAGTAALREAYEQYF.

The chain combines TRBV7-8 with TRBJ2-7; TCRdb names TRBD1, which stays unverified in the absence of DNA. The CDR3 is 15 amino acids. Germline values: CDR1 SGHVS, CDR2 FQNEAQ. The CDR3 loop is CASSNTGTGPYEQYF.